The sequence of this T cell receptor beta chain was determined in a study of blood T cells in healthy people across ages. Per germline, CDR1 SGHRS and CDR2 YFSETQ. This CDR3 contains 17 residues. J lost 5 bases, V lost 4 bases, and 6 bases had no gene match. Using a J-beta primer mix together with a sample-barcoded 5' primer, a second PCR was run for about 6 to 12 cycles. TCRdb re-called the 5' RACE reads with MiXCR, one entry per CDR3 protein. The sample includes approximately 800,000 distinct CDR3 sequences, about 53% of them seen just once. The origin of this receptor is a man aged 80 or over in good health. The sequenced sample was blood. The gene calls are TRBV5-1 and TRBJ2-1; 16 nucleotides match TRBD2. The CDR3 DNA reads as TGCGCCAGCAGCCCGGGACTAGCGGGAGGGATAGACAATGAGCAGTTCTTC. Encoded protein: CASSPGLAGGIDNEQFF.